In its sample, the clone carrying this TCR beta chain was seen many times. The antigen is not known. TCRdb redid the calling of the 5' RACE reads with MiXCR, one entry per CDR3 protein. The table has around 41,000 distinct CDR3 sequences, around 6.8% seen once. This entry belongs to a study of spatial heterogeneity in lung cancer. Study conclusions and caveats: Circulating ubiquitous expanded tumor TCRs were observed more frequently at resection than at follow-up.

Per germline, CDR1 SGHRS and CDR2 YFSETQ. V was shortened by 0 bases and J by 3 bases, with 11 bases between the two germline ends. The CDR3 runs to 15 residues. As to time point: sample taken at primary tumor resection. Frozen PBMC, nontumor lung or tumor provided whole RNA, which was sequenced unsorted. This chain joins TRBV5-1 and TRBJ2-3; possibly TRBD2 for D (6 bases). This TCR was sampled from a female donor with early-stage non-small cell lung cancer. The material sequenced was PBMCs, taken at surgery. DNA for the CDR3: TGCGCCAGCAGCTTGGTGGCCGCGGGAACAGATACGCAGTATTTT. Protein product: CASSLVAAGTDTQYF. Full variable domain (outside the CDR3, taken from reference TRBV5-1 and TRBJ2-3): KAGVTQTPRYLIKTRGQQVTLSCSPISGHRSVSWYQQTPGQGLQFLFEYFSETQRNKGNFPGRFSGRQFSNSRSEMNVSTLELGDSALYLCASSLVAAGTDTQYFGPGTRLTVL.